This TCR beta chain was captured in a study of shared clonotypes between healthy human individuals. Study-level findings and limits: Blood alone was sampled, and tissue repertoires likely differ. Generation probability values for non-shared clonotypes were lower than those for clonotypes shared by all four donors.

As defined, naive CD8 cells were CD45RO-negative and positively selected for CCR7, with terminally differentiated effector memory CD45RA+ cells excluded. None of the donors, who were healthy HIV-negative adults, had recently had acute infections or vaccinations. To note about this clone: As yet, its antigen is unknown.

Original data processing: Junction-only immunoSEQ sequences carried no quality scores, so filtering differed. Generated by immunoSEQ multiplex PCR, the TCRdb table keeps only in-frame clones and is missing some. V and J calls and clone size are those listed in that table; D and trimming were worked out from the DNA. The sample contains about 1,900,000 clones, roughly 95% of which appear only once. The V gene's germline CDR1 is MNHEY and CDR2 SMNVEV (reference sequence). The V and J ends lost 6 bases and 3 bases, in that order; junction bases with no gene match: 9. The CDR3 consists of 15 residues. The sample taken for sequencing was naive CD8+ T cells sorted from blood. This chain joins TRBV27 and TRBJ2-7; 9 bases map to TRBD1. The sequence was collected from a man younger than 35 in good health. The CDR3 protein is CASSQGSTGGYEQYF. Here the CDR3 DNA reads TGTGCCAGCAGCCAGGGGTCGACAGGGGGCTACGAGCAGTACTTC.